The present T cell receptor (beta chain) was sequenced within a study of post-analysis software for immune sequencing data. Study background: Clinical courses comprised relapsing-remitting, secondary progressive and progressive-relapsing multiple sclerosis. Broader study findings: Roughly five TRBV segments were significantly more frequent in patients than in controls. TRBV5-6, TRBV5-1 and TRBV20-1 were among these segments. F-measure co-clustering was strong for batch-matched samples. Those with multiple sclerosis, the patient group, showed significantly lower normalized Chao1 diversity than controls.

This clonotype was found a few times. Its antigen is as yet unknown. Germline assignment: CDR1 SGHRS and CDR2 YFSETQ. The length of the CDR3 is 15 residues. V gave up 5 bases and J gave up 4 bases, with 16 bases separating them. Included in the TCR beta cDNA libraries were unique molecular identifiers. TCRdb reanalysed the PCR reads using MiXCR and keeps one entry per CDR3 protein. The table has roughly 800,000 distinct CDR3 sequences, approximately 50% seen once. Sequencing was performed on blood. This chain connects TRBV5-1 to TRBJ2-1, with D maybe TRBD2 (5 bases). This TCR came from a girl aged 5-17 years with multiple sclerosis. DNA for the CDR3: TGCGCCAGCAGGTCTGGGAGTCCGATTTACAATGAGCAGTTCTTC. Translated: CASRSGSPIYNEQFF.